This TCR beta chain was sequenced in a study of monozygotic twins with inflammatory bowel disease. Overall study results and limits: Distinct T cell subtypes could not be told apart. Differing immunosuppressive treatments may have added variability to patient repertoires. Among IBD patients, fewer clonotypes were shared with others than among healthy twins, especially with disease activity.

Per TCR library, about 3,300 ng of total RNA was used. TCRdb reprocessed the 5' RACE reads, keeping one entry per CDR3 protein, no DNA. This sample's clone table lists approximately 400,000 distinct CDR3 sequences. Remarks on this clonotype: Its antigen remains unknown.

Germline assignment: CDR1 KGHSY and CDR2 FQNENV. This CDR3 spans 12 amino acids. This sequence joins TRBV16 and TRBJ2-1; TCRdb gives TRBD1 as the D gene, but with no DNA this cannot be confirmed. Specimen: blood. The clonotype comes from a human donor with ulcerative colitis or Crohn's disease, or a healthy co-twin of an affected twin (not recorded which). The CDR3 loop reads CASSQSVQGRIF.